Given below is one T cell receptor (beta chain) in context. What it binds is unknown. One end of the junction does not line up with germline, which may come from a read error. This CDR3 contains 13 residues. The germline CDR1 and CDR2 sequences are MNHEY and SMNVEV (reference sequence). The entry originates in a study of post-analysis software for immune sequencing data. Overall study results and limits: In patients, TRBV5-6, TRBV5-1 and TRBV20-1 belonged to five TRBV segments found more frequently than in controls.

Prepared libraries of TCR beta cDNA carried unique molecular identifiers. TCRdb re-analysed the PCR reads in MiXCR, keeping a single row per CDR3 protein. The table has hundreds of thousands of distinct CDR3 sequences, about a third seen once. This TCR came from a girl aged 10 to 17 with multiple sclerosis. V gene TRBV27 combines with J gene TRBJ1-1; D gene ambiguous. Sequencing was carried out using blood. CDR3 in DNA: TGTGCCAGCAGGCACGAAGGGAACACTGAGGCTTTCTTT. Translating it yields CASRHEGNTEAFF.